This T cell receptor (beta chain) appears in the sequencing data of a study of blood T cell repertoires in COVID-19. This clone was detected once. As originally analysed: For nucleated cells, counts were estimated from reference gene primer amplification. Here immunoSEQ multiplex PCR was the method, and the copy in TCRdb shows in-frame clones only, minus some. V, J and clone size derive from that table, while D and trimming were established from the DNA sequence. The repertoire holds 300,000 to 400,000 clones, with 65% to 90% as singletons. Germline V CDR1 and CDR2: SGHDT, YYEEEE. Trimming took 3 bases from V and 1 from J, leaving 13 bases between them. CDR3 length: 15 residues.

The sequencing input was peripheral blood. This TCR came from a woman aged 55-69 years with COVID-19, enrolled during active disease. The chain recombines TRBV5-6 with TRBJ1-1, with a tentative D call TRBD1 (6 bases). The CDR3 reads CASSSPQGRNTEAFF. The CDR3 DNA follows: TGTGCCAGCAGCTCACCTCAGGGGCGGAACACTGAAGCTTTCTTT.